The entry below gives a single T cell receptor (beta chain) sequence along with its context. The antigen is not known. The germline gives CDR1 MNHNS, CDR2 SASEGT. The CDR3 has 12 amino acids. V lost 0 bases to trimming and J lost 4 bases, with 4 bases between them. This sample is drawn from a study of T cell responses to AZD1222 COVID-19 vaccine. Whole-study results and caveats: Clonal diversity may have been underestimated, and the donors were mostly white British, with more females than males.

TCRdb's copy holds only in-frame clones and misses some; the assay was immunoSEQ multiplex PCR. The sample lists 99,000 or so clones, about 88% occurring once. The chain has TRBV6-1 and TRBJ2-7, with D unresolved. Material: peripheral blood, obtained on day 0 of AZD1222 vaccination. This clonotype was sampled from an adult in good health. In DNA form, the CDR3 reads TGTGCCAGCAGTGAAGCTGGGTACGAGCAGTACTTC. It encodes CASSEAGYEQYF.